This T cell receptor (beta chain) was sequenced for a study of T-cell reconstitution after alpha-beta-depleted transplantation in children. The germline V gene encodes CDR1 ENHRY and CDR2 SYGVKD. V lost 10 bases and J lost 11, with 24 bases in between. This CDR3 region has 14 residues. Researchers prepared the TCRbeta library using unique molecular identifiers, the study reports. Each CDR3 protein is one row after TCRdb ran MiXCR on the PCR reads. Of about 980,000 distinct CDR3 sequences in the sample, less than 30% were seen once. Study results and caveats: Once a year had passed after transplant, T-cell counts and diversity came mostly from newly produced T cells. Approximately two months post-transplant, alpha-beta T cells reportedly originated from several hundred expanded graft clones. The study traced high day-60 TCRbeta diversity in some patients to surviving recipient T cells and thymic progenitors.

The table lists this clonotype with a few counts. Its specificity is unknown. The V gene is TRBV10-3, the J gene TRBJ2-1; D call uncertain. This sequence originates from a boy younger than two who had a stem cell transplant for SCID, so the T cells may come from the graft donor. Sample: PBMCs, mostly from graft donor cells, taken 360 days after TCRalphabeta/CD19-depleted stem cell transplant. The CDR3 reads CATGVSQVVSQQFF. In DNA, the CDR3 is TGTGCCACCGGCGTGAGTCAGGTCGTCTCCCAGCAGTTCTTC.